This T cell receptor (beta chain) originates from a study of blood T cell repertoires in COVID-19. Across the study: Samples taken during acute and convalescent COVID-19 were collected in the United States, Italy and Spain. T cells, B-cell-depleted T cells, or PBMCs provided the cDNA or gDNA that served as material.

The CDR3 extends over 13 amino acids. Germline loops: CDR1 MNHEY, CDR2 SVGAGI. Trimming took 4 bases from V and 4 from J, leaving 8 bases between them. Measured with immunoSEQ multiplex PCR; TCRdb has only the in-frame clones, and not every one. Here the sample spans fewer than 500,000 clones, around 89% being singletons. This receptor was identified in a woman in her 30s with acute COVID-19. V is TRBV6-5 and J is TRBJ1-5, with D perhaps TRBD1 (6 bases). Sequenced input: PBMCs or T cells enriched from blood (not recorded which). CDR3 sequence (DNA): TGTGCCAGCAGTTGGGACATTAATCAGCCCCAGCATTTT. Protein product: CASSWDINQPQHF.